This T cell receptor (beta chain) emerged from a study of monozygotic twins with inflammatory bowel disease. The input for each TCR library was 3,500 to 4,500 ng of total RNA. Per sample, reverse transcription was split into eight reactions. TCRdb re-called the 5' RACE reads and shows each CDR3 protein once, DNA omitted. In all, the sample yields roughly 320,000 distinct CDR3 sequences. CDR3 length: 14 residues. J is TRBJ2-1 and V is TRBV12-3 or TRBV12-4; TCRdb's D gene call, TRBD2, goes unchecked for lack of DNA. The origin of this receptor is a human donor with ulcerative colitis or Crohn's disease, or a healthy co-twin of an affected twin (not recorded which). Sequencing was performed on blood. CDR3: CASRPWASGNEQFF.